These 14 T cell receptor beta chains originate from one sample sequenced in a study of neurological immune-mediated disorders. The time point is: longitudinal time-point 3. MiXCR, applied by TCRdb to the 5' RACE reads, yields one record per CDR3 protein. Of 84,000 or so distinct CDR3 sequences detected, around 4% appear once; the ten largest clones hold around 5.8%. The specimen sequenced was PBMCs. Receptors were obtained from a woman between 55 and 75 years old with multiple sclerosis.

This clonotype showed up many times. The genes are TRBV5-1 and TRBJ1-1, with 8 bases lining up with TRBD1. From germline, CDR1 is SGHRS and CDR2 YFSETQ. The CDR3 runs 15 residues. V was clipped by 4 bases and J by 4 bases; unmatched bases: 9. CDR3 amino acids: CASSPEDRDFTEAFF. CDR3 nucleotides: TGCGCCAGCAGCCCGGAGGACAGGGACTTCACTGAAGCTTTCTTT.

In its sample, this clonotype was seen many times. CDR3 sequence (DNA): TGTGCCAGCAGCCCTCTCTCGGGACAGCAATCACCCCTCCACTTT. This codes for CASSPLSGQQSPLHF. The V call is TRBV3-1, the J call TRBJ1-6; 7 nucleotides match TRBD1. The V segment lost 4 bases and the J segment 10 bases; nucleotides outside the gene matches: 10. Germline values: CDR1 LGHDT, CDR2 YNNKEL (reference sequence). The CDR3 runs 15 residues.

This clonotype was seen ten or more times. The J gene is TRBJ1-2, the V gene TRBV7-6; the D is unclear. The CDR3 is 16 residues long. The ends were cut back, 5 bases at V and 3 bases at J, with 19 bases in the middle. The germline CDR1 and CDR2 sequences are SGHVS and FNYEAQ. The CDR3 DNA reads TGTGCCAGCAGCCCTTACCGGAGGCCCGGGGACTATGGCTACACCTTC. Protein: CASSPYRRPGDYGYTF.

This clonotype was detected ten times or more. In DNA, the CDR3 is TGTGCCAGCTCACCGCTAGCGGTCTCCTACAATGAGCAGTTCTTC. The encoded protein is CASSPLAVSYNEQFF. The chain is built from TRBV18 and TRBJ2-1, with 7 positions matching TRBD2. The CDR3 length is 15 residues. CDR1 is KGHSH, CDR2 LQKENI, per germline. The V segment lost 3 bases and the J segment 0 bases; nucleotides outside the gene matches: 2. The entire variable domain, with the rest obtained from reference TRBV18 and TRBJ2-1, is as follows: NAGVMQNPRHLVRRRGQEARLRCSPMKGHSHVYWYRQLPEEGLKFMVYLQKENIIDESGMPKERFSAEFPKEGPSILRIQQVVRGDSAAYFCASSPLAVSYNEQFFGPGTRLTVL.

This clonotype was detected many times. The gene calls are TRBV6-5 and TRBJ1-1; D possibly corresponds to TRBD1 (5 bases). Trimming removed 7 bases from V and 0 bases from J, with 18 bases in between. The CDR3 runs to 16 residues. Germline CDR1 and CDR2: MNHEY and SVGAGI. This CDR3 is CASTSGATFVNTEAFF. DNA of the CDR3: TGTGCCAGCACCTCCGGGGCGACCTTCGTGAACACTGAAGCTTTCTTT.

This clonotype has a count of ten or more. The chain joins TRBV7-6 to TRBJ2-1; 8 nucleotides match TRBD1. The V gene end was trimmed by 5 bases and the J gene end by 1 base; junction bases not matched to a gene: 7. Per germline, CDR1 SGHVS and CDR2 FNYEAQ. There are 16 residues in the CDR3. The CDR3 nucleotides are TGTGCCAGCAGCCGAGCAGGGGGCCCTTCCTACAATGAGCAGTTCTTC. As protein: CASSRAGGPSYNEQFF.

This clonotype appeared many times. This sequence joins TRBV9 and TRBJ2-3; D remains unclear. Trimming removed 2 bases at V and 2 bases at J, with 12 bases between. CDR1 and CDR2 (germline): SGDLS, YYNGEE. This CDR3 is built from 15 residues. CDR3: CASSVDGWPTDTQYF. CDR3 nucleotide sequence: TGTGCCAGCAGCGTCGATGGGTGGCCCACAGATACGCAGTATTTT.

This clonotype was observed many times. The CDR3 DNA sequence: TGCGCCAGCAGCTTGGGACAGAAAGCTAACTATGGCTACACCTTC. It codes for CASSLGQKANYGYTF. This chain uses TRBV5-1 with TRBJ1-2, with D tentatively TRBD1 (5 bases). The CDR3 covers 15 residues. Germline V CDR1 and CDR2: SGHRS, YFSETQ. Trimming cost V 0 bases and J 0 bases, with 9 bases left between them.

In its sample, this clonotype was seen many times. The rearrangement uses TRBV7-9 and TRBJ2-3; D not certain. Germline V gives CDR1 SEHNR, CDR2 FQNEAQ (reference sequence). CDR3 size: 10 residues. Trimming removed 10 bases at V and 6 bases at J, with 8 bases between. In nucleotides, the CDR3 is TGTGCCACCGAGCTGGATACGCAGTATTTT. Translation gives CATELDTQYF.

This clonotype was recorded at least ten times. This CDR3 is CASSLTQTYEQYF. CDR3 nucleotides: TGTGCCAGCAGCCTCACCCAAACCTACGAGCAGTACTTC. The gene calls are TRBV27 and TRBJ2-7; no firm D call. Trimming shortened V by 6 bases and J by 2 bases, and 11 bases separated the two germline ends. Germline-derived CDR1 and CDR2 are MNHEY and SMNVEV (reference sequence). CDR3 length: 13 amino acids.

Ten or more counts support this clonotype. The rearrangement joins TRBV5-1 to TRBJ2-3, with a weak D call TRBD2 (6 bases). This CDR3 has 16 residues. V lost 6 bases, J lost 0 bases, and 17 bases lay in between. Germline values: CDR1 SGHRS, CDR2 YFSETQ. The CDR3 loop reads CASIPYAGLSTDTQYF. The CDR3 DNA reads as TGCGCCAGCATCCCTTACGCGGGGCTTAGCACAGATACGCAGTATTTT.

This clonotype came up many times. The J gene is TRBJ2-2, the V gene TRBV10-3; 10 bases align to TRBD2. The CDR3 is made up of 17 amino acids. CDR1 is ENHRY and CDR2 is SYGVKD in the germline V gene. The trim removed 3 bases at V and 1 base at J, leaving 5 bases unmatched. The DNA of the CDR3 is TGTGCCATCAGTGACCGGTCTAGCGGGGGGAACACCGGGGAGCTGTTTTTT. Residues: CAISDRSSGGNTGELFF.

This clonotype was seen at least ten times. The V gene is TRBV11-2, the J gene TRBJ2-7; D is undetermined. Trimming cost V 3 bases and J 0 bases, with 12 bases left between them. Germline V gene sequence: CDR1 SGHAT, CDR2 FQNNGV. This CDR3 comprises 15 residues. The CDR3 loop is CASSFVSGASYEQYF. CDR3 coding DNA: TGTGCCAGCAGCTTTGTCAGTGGAGCCTCCTACGAGCAGTACTTC.

This clonotype was counted many times. The chain recombines TRBV5-1 with TRBJ2-2, with TRBD2 as a possible D gene (6 bases). From germline, CDR1 is SGHRS and CDR2 YFSETQ. Trimming removed 0 bases at V and 2 bases at J, with 11 bases between. CDR3 length: 16 amino acids. CDR3 in amino acids: CASSLETAGNTGELFF. The CDR3 DNA follows: TGCGCCAGCAGCTTGGAGACGGCGGGAAACACCGGGGAGCTGTTTTTT.